Each of the 31 T cell receptor beta chains below was sequenced from the same sample in a study of OX40 agonist ivuxolimab in advanced cancers. The repertoire was sequenced with immunoSEQ multiplex PCR; TCRdb's copy has only in-frame clones and lacks some. In the table there are approximately 28,000 clones, about 90% of which are singletons. Here the sequenced sample was CD4+ or CD8+ T cells sorted from blood, taken in a trial of the OX40 agonist ivuxolimab. The receptors shown here come from an adult with an advanced solid tumor such as melanoma, head and neck, liver or kidney cancer.

The rearrangement links TRBV28 to TRBJ2-5, with TRBD2 identical over 8 bases. Germline CDR1 and CDR2: MDHEN and SYDVKM. The CDR3 extends over 18 amino acids. Germline trimming cut 7 bases from V and 1 base from J; bases unmatched to any gene: 17. CDR3 coding DNA: TGTGCCAGCACCTTCGGTCCCGGGGGGGCATGGGGCCAAGAGACCCAGTACTTC. It specifies CASTFGPGGAWGQETQYF.

The chain has TRBV6-5 and TRBJ1-5; unclear D gene. This CDR3 region has 14 residues. V was cut by 4 bases and J by 6 bases, with 13 bases left in between. Germline V lookup: CDR1 MNHEY, CDR2 SVGAGI. This CDR3 is CASSFGTVSQPQHF. The CDR3 DNA sequence: TGTGCCAGCAGTTTTGGCACAGTAAGTCAGCCCCAGCATTTT.

This clone was picked up a small number of times. The J gene is TRBJ2-1, the V gene TRBV27, with D possibly being TRBD1 (6 bases). The CDR3 contains 12 residues. Germline V lookup: CDR1 MNHEY, CDR2 SMNVEV (reference sequence). Trimming took 6 bases from V and 9 from J, leaving 12 bases between them. The CDR3 loop is CASSPTGREQFF. CDR3 in DNA: TGTGCCAGCAGCCCTACAGGGCGTGAGCAGTTCTTC.

The genes are TRBV5-1 and TRBJ2-5; D call uncertain. The CDR3 has 18 amino acids. The germline V and J ends were trimmed by 0 bases and 4 bases, with 22 bases remaining between them. Germline assignment: CDR1 SGHRS and CDR2 YFSETQ. CDR3 residues: CASSLDFGILKTAETQYF. The CDR3 DNA is TGCGCCAGCAGCTTGGATTTTGGCATCCTCAAAACGGCAGAGACCCAGTACTTC.

The chain is built from TRBV4-1 and TRBJ1-2, with 7 positions matching TRBD1. The CDR3 length is 16 residues. CDR1 is MGHRA and CDR2 is YSYEKL in the germline V gene. J lost 8 bases, V lost 3 bases, and 15 bases had no gene match. CDR3 sequence: CASSQENQGPGGGYTF. DNA of the CDR3: TGCGCCAGCAGCCAGGAGAACCAGGGCCCAGGGGGGGGCTACACCTTC.

The chain uses TRBV6-5 and TRBJ2-5, with D possibly being TRBD2 (5 bases). Trimming cost V 0 bases and J 4 bases, with 9 bases left between them. This CDR3 region has 14 residues. CDR1 is MNHEY, CDR2 SVGAGI, per germline. The CDR3 here is CASSYSIRGETQYF. For the CDR3, the DNA is TGTGCCAGCAGTTACTCTATACGGGGAGAGACCCAGTACTTC.

This sequence joins TRBV29-1 and TRBJ2-7; D is unresolved. The CDR3 is 12 residues long. Germline values: CDR1 SQVTM, CDR2 ANQGSEA. The germline V and J ends were trimmed by 0 bases and 7 bases, with 10 bases remaining between them. The CDR3 is CSVEDWMYEQYF. The CDR3 DNA reads as TGCAGCGTTGAAGATTGGATGTATGAGCAGTACTTC.

The chain has TRBV7-3 and TRBJ2-3; D not resolved. This CDR3 has 13 residues. Germline V gene data show CDR1 as SGHTA and CDR2 as FQGTGA. The V end lost 4 bases, the J end lost 5 bases, and 10 bases lay between the germline ends. CDR3 sequence reads: CASSSHLEDTQYF. The CDR3 DNA reads as TGTGCCAGCAGCTCCCATTTAGAAGATACGCAGTATTTT.

This chain connects TRBV25-1 to TRBJ2-1; TRBD2 agrees at 10 bases. V lost 7 bases to trimming and J lost 8 bases; unmatched junction nucleotides: 5. This CDR3 comprises 13 residues. Germline V gene data show CDR1 as MGHDK and CDR2 as SYGVNS. The CDR3 loop reads CASKRGGDYEQFF. CDR3 sequence (DNA): TGTGCCAGCAAGCGGGGGGGCGATTATGAGCAGTTCTTC.

V usage is TRBV2 and J usage is TRBJ2-7; 8 positions match TRBD2. Germline V lookup: CDR1 SNHLY, CDR2 FYNNEI. V was pared by 8 bases and J by 2 bases, with 8 bases of the junction left unmatched. The CDR3 has 14 amino acids. CDR3 bases: TGTGCCAGCGTAGCGTTTAGCGGGACCTACGAGCAGTACTTC. Translated, it gives CASVAFSGTYEQYF.

This clone was observed a few times. The J gene is TRBJ1-1, the V gene TRBV29-1; the match to TRBD1 covers 9 bases. The CDR3 consists of 17 residues. The V gene end was trimmed by 1 base and the J gene end by 5 bases; junction bases not matched to a gene: 14. In germline, CDR1 is SQVTM, CDR2 ANQGSEA. CDR3 DNA: TGCAGCGTTGAAGCCATAACAGGGGGCGCGTTTGGAACTGAAGCTTTCTTT. Translating gives CSVEAITGGAFGTEAFF.

V gene TRBV4-3 combines with J gene TRBJ2-7; D perhaps matches TRBD1 (6 bases). V was shortened by 6 bases and J by 0 bases, with 15 bases between the two germline ends. This CDR3 has 15 amino acids. Looked up from germline, CDR1 is LGHNA and CDR2 is YSLEER. CDR3 amino acids: CASSPGVGGSYEQYF. DNA for the CDR3: TGCGCCAGCAGTCCAGGGGTTGGGGGCTCCTACGAGCAGTACTTC.

There are a few counts of this clone. The same CDR3 also results from other DNA sequences found in this sample. This chain joins TRBV7-9 and TRBJ1-1; weak D call: TRBD1 (5 bases). The CDR3 length is 13 residues. The V and J ends lost 7 bases and 0 bases respectively, with 9 bases between them. Germline assignment: CDR1 SEHNR and CDR2 FQNEAQ (reference sequence). CDR3 coding DNA: TGTGCCAGCACCCCGACAGTGAACACTGAAGCTTTCTTT. It codes for CASTPTVNTEAFF.

The V gene is TRBV19, the J gene TRBJ2-7, with 10 positions matching TRBD2. The CDR3 is 15 amino acids. Germline assignment: CDR1 LNHDA and CDR2 SQIVND (reference sequence). The V and J ends lost 5 bases and 1 base, in that order; junction bases with no gene match: 5. The CDR3, as DNA: TGTGCCAGTAGTCCACTAGCGGGACCATCCTACGAGCAGTACTTC. Its translation is CASSPLAGPSYEQYF.

The chain employs TRBV5-1 and TRBJ2-5; tentative D call: TRBD2 (5 bases). CDR1 and CDR2 from the germline V gene are SGHRS and YFSETQ. The ends were cut back, 0 bases at V and 4 bases at J, with 13 bases in the middle. The CDR3 runs 15 residues. CDR3 amino acids: CASSLGGPRSETQYF. In DNA form, the CDR3 reads TGCGCCAGCAGCTTGGGCGGGCCCCGCTCAGAGACCCAGTACTTC.

The rearrangement joins TRBV7-9 to TRBJ2-7; D ambiguous. Between the trimmed V and J ends, which lost 2 bases and 6 bases, there was a span of 8 bases. This CDR3 has 12 amino acids. CDR1 and CDR2 from the germline V gene are SEHNR and FQNEAQ (reference sequence). As DNA, the CDR3 is TGTGCCAGCAGCTTATATGGTCGCGAGCAGTACTTC. Translating gives CASSLYGREQYF.

CDR3 loop: CASSGRTGYTEAFF. CDR3 coding DNA: TGTGCCAGCAGCGGCCGGACAGGGTACACTGAAGCTTTCTTT. This sequence joins TRBV7-9 and TRBJ1-1; TRBD1 agrees at 8 bases. J was trimmed by 3 bases and V by 5 bases; bases with no gene match: 5. This CDR3 is built from 14 residues. Germline V CDR1 and CDR2: SEHNR, FQNEAQ (reference sequence).

The rearrangement links TRBV13 to TRBJ2-1; 8 bases agree with TRBD1. The CDR3 length is 15 residues. Germline CDR1 and CDR2: PRHDT and FYEKMQ (reference sequence). The ends lost 5 bases at V and 2 bases at J; junction bases unmatched: 5. In DNA form, the CDR3 reads TGTGCCAGCAGCACCCCGGGACAGGCCTACAATGAGCAGTTCTTC. It is translated as CASSTPGQAYNEQFF.

The chain is built from TRBV14 and TRBJ2-7; possible D gene TRBD2, 5 bases. The germline V and J ends were trimmed by 1 base and 0 bases, with 7 bases remaining between them. Germline V gene lookup returns CDR1 SGHDN and CDR2 FVKESK. This CDR3 region has 14 residues. Here the CDR3 DNA reads TGTGCCAGCAGCCAAGCCGGGGTCTCCTACGAGCAGTACTTC. It codes for CASSQAGVSYEQYF.

V gene TRBV7-3 combines with J gene TRBJ2-3, with TRBD2 identical over 7 bases. J lost 4 bases, V lost 5 bases, and 3 bases had no gene match. The length of the CDR3 is 13 residues. Germline V gene lookup returns CDR1 SGHTA and CDR2 FQGTGA. CDR3 DNA sequence: TGTGCCAGCAGCACGGGGGGTCCAGATACGCAGTATTTT. Translated: CASSTGGPDTQYF.

V gene TRBV11-2 combines with J gene TRBJ2-1; no clear D gene. V lost 6 bases and J lost 0, with 6 bases in between. Germline-derived CDR1 and CDR2 are SGHAT and FQNNGV. The CDR3 runs 13 residues. The CDR3: CASSLSSYNEQFF. CDR3 DNA: TGTGCCAGCAGTCTAAGCTCCTACAATGAGCAGTTCTTC.

The genes are TRBV4-1 and TRBJ1-5; D not certain. This CDR3 contains 13 residues. Trimming removed 1 base at V and 2 bases at J, with 3 bases between. Germline values: CDR1 MGHRA, CDR2 YSYEKL. The CDR3 loop reads CASSQGRNQPQHF. CDR3 coding DNA: TGCGCCAGCAGCCAAGGGCGCAATCAGCCCCAGCATTTT.

The gene calls are TRBV6-5 and TRBJ2-3; no clear D gene. Per the germline V gene, CDR1 is MNHEY and CDR2 is SVGAGI. Trimming left V 6 bases short and J 0 bases short, with 7 bases between. The length of the CDR3 is 13 residues. This CDR3 is CASSRRSTDTQYF. DNA of the CDR3: TGTGCCAGCAGCAGGCGAAGCACAGATACGCAGTATTTT.

The V and J genes are TRBV6-1 and TRBJ2-3; D may match TRBD1 or TRBD2 (5 bases each). The length of the CDR3 is 13 residues. Germline assignment: CDR1 MNHNS and CDR2 SASEGT. V was pared by 3 bases and J by 9 bases, with 13 bases between. This CDR3 is CASSDGDPTTQYF. CDR3 nucleotides: TGTGCCAGCAGTGACGGGGACCCCACAACGCAGTATTTT.

The rearrangement joins TRBV7-9 to TRBJ2-7, with TRBD2 as a possible D gene (6 bases). The CDR3 covers 16 residues. V lost 5 bases, J lost 2 bases, and 19 bases lay in between. Germline CDR1 and CDR2: SEHNR and FQNEAQ (reference sequence). Written as DNA, the CDR3 is TGTGCCAGCAGCCCCTCCGGGGGAGTATCGACCTACGAGCAGTACTTC. Translated: CASSPSGGVSTYEQYF.

This clone was recorded once. The CDR3 sequence is CASSLQQLAADTQYF. DNA for the CDR3: TGTGCCAGCAGCCTCCAACAACTAGCGGCAGATACGCAGTATTTT. The V and J genes are TRBV6-6 and TRBJ2-3; 8 bases align to TRBD2. V trimming: 6 bases; J trimming: 4 bases; junction bases outside the gene matches: 9. The length of the CDR3 is 15 residues. CDR1 is MNHNY, CDR2 SVGAGI, per germline (reference sequence).

The rearrangement joins TRBV13 to TRBJ2-7, with 11 bases aligning to TRBD1. Germline CDR1 PRHDT, CDR2 FYEKMQ (reference sequence). CDR3 length: 14 residues. After removal of 5 bases from V and 2 bases from J, the junction contained 2 bases not matched to a gene. CDR3: CASSPGQGAYEQYF. Here the CDR3 DNA reads TGTGCCAGCAGCCCGGGACAGGGGGCCTACGAGCAGTACTTC. The whole variable domain, filled in from reference TRBV13 and TRBJ2-7, reads AAGVIQSPRHLIKEKRETATLKCYPIPRHDTVYWYQQGPGQDPQFLISFYEKMQSDKGSIPDRFSAQQFSDYHSELNMSSLELGDSALYFCASSPGQGAYEQYFGPGTRLTVT.

The chain has TRBV7-2 and TRBJ2-7, with 9 bases that match TRBD2. This CDR3 region has 16 residues. The ends lost 1 base at V and 7 bases at J; junction bases unmatched: 11. Germline CDR1 SGHTA, CDR2 FQGNSA. In DNA, the CDR3 is TGTGCCAGCAGCTTAGTGTACGGCGGGGGGGCGGAGGAGCAGTACTTC. It encodes CASSLVYGGGAEEQYF.

The chain recombines TRBV10-2 with TRBJ1-3; no reliable D call. Trimming shortened V by 6 bases and J by 0 bases, and 12 bases separated the two germline ends. Germline CDR1 WSHSY, CDR2 SAAADI. This CDR3 region has 15 residues. The CDR3: CASSVDPYSGNTIYF. The CDR3 nucleotides read TGCGCCAGCAGCGTTGACCCGTACTCTGGAAACACCATATATTTT.

The chain couples TRBV29-1 to TRBJ2-5; possible D gene TRBD2, 7 bases. Germline V gene data show CDR1 as SQVTM and CDR2 as ANQGSEA. The CDR3 totals 12 residues. The CDR3 here is CSGGAGGLAQYF. The CDR3 nucleotides are TGCAGTGGGGGGGCAGGTGGGCTGGCCCAGTACTTC.

V and J are TRBV29-1 and TRBJ2-1; 7 nucleotides line up with TRBD2. Trimming cost V 4 bases and J 13 bases; bases outside gene matches: 16. Germline CDR1 reads SQVTM; CDR2 reads ANQGSEA. The length of the CDR3 is 14 residues. DNA of the CDR3: TGCAGCGTTGTAGGCGGGAGTGGTTCAGAAGGTCAGTTCTTC. Its protein product is CSVVGGSGSEGQFF.